This T cell receptor (beta chain) was sequenced in a study of blood T cell repertoires in COVID-19. The CDR3 loop spans 14 amino acids. The germline V gene encodes CDR1 MNHEY and CDR2 SVGEGT. V gave up 2 bases and J gave up 8 bases; unmatched junction bases: 7. The sample holds a few counts of this clone. Data came from immunoSEQ multiplex PCR; TCRdb stores just in-frame clones and leaves some out. The table records approximately 290,000 clones, approximately 83% of them present only once. Sequencing was performed on peripheral blood. The receptor was derived from a person aged 65-85 years with COVID-19, enrolled during active disease. The rearrangement joins TRBV6-2 or TRBV6-3 to TRBJ2-3, with 7 nucleotides matching TRBD1. CDR3 in DNA: TGTGCCAGCAGTTACACAGGGGAGACTCCTACGCAGTATTTT. Translation gives CASSYTGETPTQYF.